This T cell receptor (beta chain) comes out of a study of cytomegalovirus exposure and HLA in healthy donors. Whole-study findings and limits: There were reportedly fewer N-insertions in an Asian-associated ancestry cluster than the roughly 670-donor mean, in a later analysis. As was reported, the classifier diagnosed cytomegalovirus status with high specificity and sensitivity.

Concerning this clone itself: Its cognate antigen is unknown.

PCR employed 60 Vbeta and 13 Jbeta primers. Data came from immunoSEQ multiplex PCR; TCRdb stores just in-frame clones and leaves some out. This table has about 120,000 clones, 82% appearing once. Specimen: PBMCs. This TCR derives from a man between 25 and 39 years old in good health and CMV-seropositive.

Written as DNA, the CDR3 is TGTGCCAGCAGCCCCCATACGGGGGGCCCCTACGAGCAGTACTTC. This sequence encodes CASSPHTGGPYEQYF. The chain recombines TRBV7-2 with TRBJ2-7; D is perhaps TRBD2 (7 bases). The CDR3 consists of 15 residues. CDR1 is SGHTA, CDR2 FQGNSA, per germline. V was clipped by 5 bases and J by 2 bases, with 16 bases between them.